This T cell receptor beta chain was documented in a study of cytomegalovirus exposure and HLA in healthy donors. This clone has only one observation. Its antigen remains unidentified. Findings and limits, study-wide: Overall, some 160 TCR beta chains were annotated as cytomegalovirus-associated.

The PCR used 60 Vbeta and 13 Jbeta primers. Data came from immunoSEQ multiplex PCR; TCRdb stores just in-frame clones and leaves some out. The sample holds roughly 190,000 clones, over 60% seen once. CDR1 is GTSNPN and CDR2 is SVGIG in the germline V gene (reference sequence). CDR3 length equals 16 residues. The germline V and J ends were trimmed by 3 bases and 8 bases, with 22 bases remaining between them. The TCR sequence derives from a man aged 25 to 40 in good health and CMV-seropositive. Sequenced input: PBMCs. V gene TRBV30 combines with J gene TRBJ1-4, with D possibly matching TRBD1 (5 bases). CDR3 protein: CAWSHPPGTGLEKLFF. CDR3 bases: TGTGCCTGGAGCCACCCTCCCGGGACTGGACTGGAAAAACTGTTTTTT.